The clone carrying this TCR beta chain was found once. Its antigen is unknown. V was pared by 7 bases and J by 4 bases, with 11 bases of the junction left unmatched. Germline-derived CDR1 and CDR2 are SQVTM and ANQGSEA. The CDR3 covers 15 residues. This sample stems from a study of T cell repertoires in cytomegalovirus infection. Study-level information: Both a matching HLA type and CMV infection were indicated by public TCR beta signatures. Study-wide results and limits: CMV-specific HLA-C-restricted TCR beta clonotypes dominated the ex vivo response.

TCRdb recomputed calls from the reads with MiXCR, one row per CDR3 protein. The sample contains roughly 46,000 distinct CDR3 sequences, 20% to 25% of which appear only once. Specimen: PBMCs, sequenced either directly or after in vitro stimulation (not recorded which). J is TRBJ2-2 and V is TRBV29-1; 8 bases line up with TRBD1. The clonotype comes from a human donor in good health (CMV status not recorded). Some clones in this sample may be carry-over from other donors' samples. This CDR3 reads CSAATGGRGTGELFF. The CDR3 nucleotides read TGCAGCGCGGCTACAGGGGGTAGAGGCACCGGGGAGCTGTTTTTT.